Below are 18 T cell receptor beta chains sequenced from a single sample in a study of cytomegalovirus exposure and HLA in healthy donors. With 60 Vbeta and 13 Jbeta primers, the PCR was carried out. Sequencing was performed with immunoSEQ multiplex PCR; in TCRdb, only in-frame clones are kept and a portion is missing. The table has approximately 100,000 clones, roughly 75% seen once. Sequencing used PBMCs. Receptors originate from a male donor in good health and CMV-seropositive.

This sequence joins TRBV28 and TRBJ1-3; D not certain. With 5 bases removed from V and 3 bases from J, the gap between germline ends came to 20 bases. CDR1 and CDR2 (germline): MDHEN, SYDVKM. The CDR3 has 17 residues. The CDR3 sequence: CASSLLSTGVGGNTIYF. CDR3 nucleotide sequence: TGTGCCAGCAGTCTCCTCTCCACCGGGGTCGGTGGAAACACCATATATTTT.

The J gene is TRBJ1-3, the V gene TRBV7-5; TRBD1 reflects the table's D call only, with no check against the DNA. TRBV7-5 is a pseudogene segment. The CDR3 totals 19 residues. The CDR3 loop reads CARSFKSRDSELAGNTIYF. For the CDR3, the DNA is TGTGCCAGAAGCTTTAAGTCCCGGGACAGCGAATTGGCCGGAAACACCATATATTTT.

The chain carries TRBV2 and TRBJ2-5; 9 positions match TRBD1. CDR1 is SNHLY, CDR2 FYNNEI, per germline. This CDR3 spans 14 amino acids. The V gene end was trimmed by 7 bases and the J gene end by 5 bases; junction bases not matched to a gene: 8. The CDR3 DNA reads TGTGCCAGCAAGGAAGGGGACAGGGCGGAGACCCAGTACTTC. Residues: CASKEGDRAETQYF. The whole variable domain, remainder taken from reference TRBV2 and TRBJ2-5, is EPEVTQTPSHQVTQMGQEVILRCVPISNHLYFYWYRQILGQKVEFLVSFYNNEISEKSEIFDDQFSVERPDGSNFTLKIRSTKLEDSAMYFCASKEGDRAETQYFGPGTRLLVL.

This clone showed up just a few times. J is TRBJ1-4 and V is TRBV2, with 7 bases lining up with TRBD1. Germline CDR1 and CDR2: SNHLY and FYNNEI. Germline trimming cut 7 bases from V and 4 bases from J; bases unmatched to any gene: 6. The CDR3 runs 14 residues. The CDR3 is CASTEGQLNEKLFF. CDR3 coding DNA: TGTGCCAGCACCGAGGGACAGCTTAATGAAAAACTGTTTTTT.

The chain employs TRBV19 and TRBJ1-1; D might be TRBD1 (6 bases). Germline CDR1 LNHDA, CDR2 SQIVND (reference sequence). There are 14 residues in the CDR3. Trimming left V 6 bases short and J 1 base short, with 12 bases between. The CDR3 loop reads CASSWTAWNTEAFF. The DNA of the CDR3 is TGTGCCAGTAGCTGGACAGCCTGGAACACTGAAGCTTTCTTT.

The chain is built from TRBV30 and TRBJ1-4, with unresolved D. The germline V and J ends were trimmed by 3 bases and 7 bases, with 9 bases remaining between them. Germline assignment: CDR1 GTSNPN and CDR2 SVGIG (reference sequence). The CDR3 covers 12 residues. The CDR3 DNA reads TGTGCCTGGAGCCGGGGTCTTGAAAAACTGTTTTTT. It yields the protein CAWSRGLEKLFF. Together with reference TRBV30 and TRBJ1-4, the CDR3 gives the full variable domain: SQTIHQWPATLVQPVGSPLSLECTVEGTSNPNLYWYRQAAGRGLQLLFYSVGIGQISSEVPQNLSASRPQDRQFILSSKKLLLSDSGFYLCAWSRGLEKLFFGSGTQLSVL.

The chain joins TRBV11-3 to TRBJ2-2; the match to TRBD2 covers 12 bases. The CDR3 length is 17 residues. V was pared by 2 bases and J by 0 bases, with 1 base of the junction left unmatched. Germline CDR1 SGHNT, CDR2 YENEEA. The CDR3 loop reads CASSLRTSGANTGELFF. As DNA, the CDR3 is TGTGCCAGCAGCTTAAGGACTAGCGGGGCGAACACCGGGGAGCTGTTTTTT.

V and J are TRBV5-4 and TRBJ2-1; no firm D call. CDR3 length equals 12 residues. CDR1 and CDR2 from the germline V gene are SGHNT and YYREEE (reference sequence). V was clipped by 4 bases and J by 0 bases, with 2 bases between them. The CDR3 loop reads CASSRSYNEQFF. The DNA of the CDR3 is TGTGCCAGCAGCCGCTCCTACAATGAGCAGTTCTTC.

This rearrangement joins TRBV2 to TRBJ2-5, with 12 bases lining up with TRBD2. The CDR3 loop spans 17 amino acids. Per germline, CDR1 SNHLY and CDR2 FYNNEI. The junction had 11 bases not matched to a gene; V was cut back by 2 bases and J by 7 bases. The CDR3 region has the DNA TGTGCCAGCAGTGAATTGTCTAGCGGGGGGGCCCCCGGGACCCAGTACTTC. Translation: CASSELSSGGAPGTQYF.

V and J are TRBV7-9 and TRBJ1-1, with TRBD1 identical over 11 bases. This CDR3 spans 15 amino acids. The V and J ends lost 0 bases and 3 bases, in that order; junction bases with no gene match: 0. Looked up from germline, CDR1 is SEHNR and CDR2 is FQNEAQ (reference sequence). The CDR3 loop is CASSLAGQGDTEAFF. CDR3 DNA: TGTGCCAGCAGCTTAGCGGGACAGGGGGACACTGAAGCTTTCTTT.

The chain links TRBV5-1 to TRBJ1-2; D is uncertain. V dropped 0 bases and J dropped 5 bases, with 14 bases sitting between them. Per germline, CDR1 SGHRS and CDR2 YFSETQ. The CDR3 has 15 amino acids. The CDR3 loop reads CASSLGGSRGYGYTF. The CDR3 coding sequence is TGCGCCAGCAGCTTGGGCGGCAGTCGAGGGTATGGCTACACCTTC. The whole variable domain, filled in from reference TRBV5-1 and TRBJ1-2, reads KAGVTQTPRYLIKTRGQQVTLSCSPISGHRSVSWYQQTPGQGLQFLFEYFSETQRNKGNFPGRFSGRQFSNSRSEMNVSTLELGDSALYLCASSLGGSRGYGYTFGSGTRLTVV.

The V call is TRBV11-2, the J call TRBJ2-5, with 12 bases fitting TRBD1. V trimming: 1 base; J trimming: 5 bases; junction bases outside the gene matches: 2. CDR3 size: 15 residues. CDR1 is SGHAT, CDR2 FQNNGV, per germline. The CDR3 DNA is TGTGCCAGCAGCTTAGGGGACAGGGGGCGTGAGACCCAGTACTTC. It encodes CASSLGDRGRETQYF.

J is TRBJ2-5 and V is TRBV2, with a possible D match to TRBD2 (5 bases). The CDR3 contains 13 residues. Trimming removed 7 bases from V and 2 bases from J, with 11 bases in between. Germline lookup yields CDR1 SNHLY and CDR2 FYNNEI. CDR3 nucleotide sequence: TGTGCCAGCAAAATTCGGGGTCAAGAGACCCAGTACTTC. Protein product: CASKIRGQETQYF.

In DNA form, the CDR3 reads TGTGCCAGCAGTGAATGGGGATGGGGGCTCCAAGAGACCCAGTACTTC. As protein: CASSEWGWGLQETQYF. V gene TRBV2 combines with J gene TRBJ2-5; a possible D gene is TRBD1 (6 bases). The CDR3 is 16 residues long. In germline, CDR1 is SNHLY, CDR2 FYNNEI. The ends were cut back, 2 bases at V and 1 base at J, with 14 bases in the middle.

This sequence joins TRBV5-1 and TRBJ2-7; weak D call: TRBD1 (5 bases). Trimming removed 4 bases from V and 4 bases from J, with 9 bases in between. This CDR3 comprises 12 residues. CDR1 and CDR2 from the germline V gene are SGHRS and YFSETQ. The CDR3, as DNA: TGCGCCAGCAGCGCGGACATGTACGAGCAGTACTTC. It specifies CASSADMYEQYF. The full variable domain, rest sourced from reference TRBV5-1 and TRBJ2-7, is KAGVTQTPRYLIKTRGQQVTLSCSPISGHRSVSWYQQTPGQGLQFLFEYFSETQRNKGNFPGRFSGRQFSNSRSEMNVSTLELGDSALYLCASSADMYEQYFGPGTRLTVT.

J is TRBJ1-2 and V is TRBV18; 8 positions agree with TRBD1. The CDR3 loop spans 16 amino acids. With 5 bases clipped from V and 8 bases from J, the junction kept 16 bases outside the gene matches. Per germline, CDR1 KGHSH and CDR2 LQKENI. As DNA, the CDR3 is TGTGCCAGCTCAAGTCGCCCCGCCGGGACAGGAGACGGCTACACCTTC. This codes for CASSSRPAGTGDGYTF.

The chain combines TRBV2 with TRBJ2-1; TRBD2 matches at 9 bases. There are 16 residues in the CDR3. Germline loops: CDR1 SNHLY, CDR2 FYNNEI. J gave up 3 bases and V 4 bases, and 7 bases lay outside the gene matches. The CDR3 DNA is TGTGCCAGCAGTGGAAGCGGGGGGCCCAGCTACAATGAGCAGTTCTTC. Its translation: CASSGSGGPSYNEQFF.

The V and J genes are TRBV7-8 and TRBJ1-2, with D perhaps matching TRBD1 (6 bases). Trimming took off 1 base at V and 8 bases at J, with 14 bases between the two ends. The CDR3 extends over 14 amino acids. Germline CDR1 and CDR2: SGHVS and FQNEAQ. The CDR3 spells CASSLGVQGTGYTF. The CDR3 nucleotides are TGTGCCAGCAGCTTAGGGGTTCAGGGGACCGGCTACACCTTC.